There are a few counts of the clone carrying this T cell receptor beta chain. These data originate in a study of blood T cell repertoires in COVID-19. Study background: Samples of COVID-19 (acute and convalescent) were obtained from the United States, Italy and Spain. The cDNA or gDNA used as material had been derived from T cells, B-cell-depleted T cells, or PBMCs.

The CDR3 loop spans 16 amino acids. Looked up from germline, CDR1 is SGDLS and CDR2 is YYNGEE. Trimming took 3 bases from V and 0 from J; bases not matched to a gene: 7. As originally analysed: Reference gene primer amplification gave nucleated cell count estimates. Sequencing used immunoSEQ multiplex PCR; TCRdb keeps in-frame clones, though not all of them. Clonal size and the V and J genes are those of that table, whereas D and trimming came from the DNA. The sample lists around 30,000 clones; approximately 93% were seen once. This receptor was obtained from a man aged 60-69 years with acute or convalescent COVID-19. This chain connects TRBV9 to TRBJ1-2; TRBD1 matches at 8 bases. Specimen: peripheral blood. Written as DNA, the CDR3 is TGTGCCAGCAGCGCGACAGGGGCCTCAGCTAACTATGGCTACACCTTC. This sequence encodes CASSATGASANYGYTF.